Presented here are 8 T cell receptor beta chains from one specimen sequenced in a study of neurological immune-mediated disorders. TCRdb ran MiXCR on the 5' RACE reads and lists one entry per CDR3 protein. Here the sample spans about 35,000 distinct CDR3 sequences, approximately 4.2% being singletons. Sequencing input: PBMCs. These receptors came from a man younger than 40 with multiple sclerosis.

This clonotype was found many times. J is TRBJ1-2 and V is TRBV29-1, with D perhaps TRBD1 (5 bases). The CDR3 is made up of 13 amino acids. The V and J ends lost 0 bases and 10 bases respectively, with 15 bases between them. Per the germline V gene, CDR1 is SQVTM and CDR2 is ANQGSEA. The CDR3 DNA reads as TGCAGCGTTGAAGACCCGGGACGCATAGTCTACACCTTC. Its translation is CSVEDPGRIVYTF. The whole variable domain, filled in from reference TRBV29-1 and TRBJ1-2, reads SAVISQKPSRDICQRGTSLTIQCQVDSQVTMMFWYRQQPGQSLTLIATANQGSEATYESGFVIDKFPISRPNLTFSTLTVSNMSPEDSSIYLCSVEDPGRIVYTFGSGTRLTVV.

In this sample, this clonotype turned up many times. The chain recombines TRBV5-4 with TRBJ2-7, with D maybe TRBD2 (6 bases). Germline V gene lookup returns CDR1 SGHNT and CDR2 YYREEE (reference sequence). The CDR3 is made up of 13 amino acids. The ends were cut back, 5 bases at V and 6 bases at J, with 15 bases in the middle. The CDR3 spells CASRRDSDFEQYF. The CDR3 DNA reads as TGTGCCAGCAGGCGGGACTCCGACTTCGAGCAGTACTTC.

This clonotype was seen many times. The chain employs TRBV12-3 or TRBV12-4 and TRBJ1-3, with a weak D call TRBD1 (5 bases). The V gene lost 7 bases and the J gene lost 8 bases, with 12 bases spanning the gap. The CDR3 spans 12 residues. CDR3 sequence (DNA): TGTGCCAGCAATCCAGGGACGCACACCATATATTTT. Encoded protein: CASNPGTHTIYF.

This clonotype was seen ten or more times. The chain links TRBV9 to TRBJ2-3, with TRBD2 matching over 8 bases. From germline, CDR1 is SGDLS and CDR2 YYNGEE. V lost 4 bases, J lost 2 bases, and 3 bases stayed unmatched. The length of the CDR3 is 14 residues. The CDR3 region is CASSKGLDTDTQYF. CDR3 DNA: TGTGCCAGCAGCAAGGGACTAGACACAGATACGCAGTATTTT.

This clonotype was recorded many times. This chain connects TRBV9 to TRBJ2-1, with unresolved D. Germline CDR1 and CDR2: SGDLS and YYNGEE. This CDR3 has 9 residues. V was pared by 6 bases and J by 9 bases, with 4 bases between. CDR3 nucleotide sequence: TGTGCCAGCACTCCTGAGCAGTTCTTC. Protein product: CASTPEQFF.

This clonotype was found a few times. Given a much more abundant clone one base away, this may be a read error. CDR3 loop: CASSLMGNEQFF. The CDR3 bases are TGTGCCAGCAGTTTGATGGGAAATGAGCAGTTCTTC. The chain is built from TRBV12-3 or TRBV12-4 and TRBJ2-1; no definite D call. The V gene lost 3 bases and the J gene lost 7 bases, with 7 bases spanning the gap. The CDR3 contains 12 residues.

This clonotype has a count of ten or more. The chain recombines TRBV30 with TRBJ1-1; D not certain. From germline, CDR1 is GTSNPN and CDR2 SVGIG (reference sequence). The CDR3 length is 12 residues. The V gene lost 0 bases and the J gene lost 6 bases, with 8 bases spanning the gap. The CDR3 region is CAWSVNAAEAFF. DNA of the CDR3: TGTGCCTGGAGTGTGAACGCAGCTGAAGCTTTCTTT.

This clonotype was seen at least ten times. This chain's CDR3 is CASSATGRDYGYTF. The CDR3 DNA follows: TGTGCCAGCAGCGCGACAGGGAGGGACTATGGCTACACCTTC. The rearrangement joins TRBV7-9 to TRBJ1-2, with 7 bases matching TRBD1. Trimming took 5 bases from V and 3 from J; bases not matched to a gene: 6. This CDR3 has 14 amino acids. Germline assignment: CDR1 SEHNR and CDR2 FQNEAQ (reference sequence).